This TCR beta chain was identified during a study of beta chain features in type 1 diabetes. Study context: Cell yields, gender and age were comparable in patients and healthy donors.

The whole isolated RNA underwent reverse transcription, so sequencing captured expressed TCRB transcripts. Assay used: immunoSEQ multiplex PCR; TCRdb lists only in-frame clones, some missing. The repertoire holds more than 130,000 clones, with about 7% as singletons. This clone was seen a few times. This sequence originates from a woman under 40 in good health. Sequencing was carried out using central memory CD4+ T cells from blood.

The CDR3 DNA reads as TGTGCCAGCAGTTACGCCAGGGGGTATGTCGCTGAAGCTTTCTTT. Translation gives CASSYARGYVAEAFF. V is TRBV7-8 and J is TRBJ1-1, with 7 bases identical to TRBD1. The CDR3 length is 15 residues. Germline V gene lookup returns CDR1 SGHVS and CDR2 FQNEAQ. J lost 6 bases, V lost 6 bases, and 13 bases had no gene match.